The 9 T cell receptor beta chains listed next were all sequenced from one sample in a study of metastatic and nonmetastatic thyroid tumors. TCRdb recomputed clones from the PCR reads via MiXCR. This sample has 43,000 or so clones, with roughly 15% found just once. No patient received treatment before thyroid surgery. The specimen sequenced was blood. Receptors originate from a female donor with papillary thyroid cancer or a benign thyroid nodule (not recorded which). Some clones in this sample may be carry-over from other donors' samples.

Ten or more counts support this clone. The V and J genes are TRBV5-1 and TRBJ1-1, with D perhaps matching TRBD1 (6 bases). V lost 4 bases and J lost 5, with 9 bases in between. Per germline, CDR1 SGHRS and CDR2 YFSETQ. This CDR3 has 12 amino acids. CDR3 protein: CASSIQGTEAFF. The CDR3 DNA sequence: TGCGCCAGCAGCATACAGGGAACTGAAGCTTTCTTT.

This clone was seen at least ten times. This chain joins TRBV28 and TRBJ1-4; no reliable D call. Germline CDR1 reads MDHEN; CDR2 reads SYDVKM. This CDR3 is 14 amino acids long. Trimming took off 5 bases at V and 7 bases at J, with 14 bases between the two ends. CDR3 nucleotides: TGTGCCAGCAGTCCAGGTCCGGGAGTTGAAAAACTGTTTTTT. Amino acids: CASSPGPGVEKLFF.

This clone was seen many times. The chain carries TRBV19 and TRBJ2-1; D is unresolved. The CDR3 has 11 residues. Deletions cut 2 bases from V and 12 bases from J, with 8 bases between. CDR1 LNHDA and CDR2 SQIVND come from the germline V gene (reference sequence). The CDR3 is CASSIRALQFF. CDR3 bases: TGTGCCAGTAGTATAAGGGCCTTGCAGTTCTTC.

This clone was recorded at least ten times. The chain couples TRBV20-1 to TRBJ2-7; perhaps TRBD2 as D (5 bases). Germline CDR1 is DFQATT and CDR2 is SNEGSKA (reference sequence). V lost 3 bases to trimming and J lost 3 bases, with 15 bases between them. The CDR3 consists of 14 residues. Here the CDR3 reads CSARGSGFDYEQYF. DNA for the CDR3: TGCAGTGCTAGGGGTTCGGGATTTGACTACGAGCAGTACTTC.

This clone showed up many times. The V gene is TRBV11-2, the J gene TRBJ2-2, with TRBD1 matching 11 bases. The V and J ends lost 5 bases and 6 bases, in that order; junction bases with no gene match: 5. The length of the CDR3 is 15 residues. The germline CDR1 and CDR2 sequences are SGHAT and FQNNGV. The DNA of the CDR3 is TGTGCCAGCAGCCCCTTGGGACAGGGGGCCGGGGAGCTGTTTTTT. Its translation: CASSPLGQGAGELFF.

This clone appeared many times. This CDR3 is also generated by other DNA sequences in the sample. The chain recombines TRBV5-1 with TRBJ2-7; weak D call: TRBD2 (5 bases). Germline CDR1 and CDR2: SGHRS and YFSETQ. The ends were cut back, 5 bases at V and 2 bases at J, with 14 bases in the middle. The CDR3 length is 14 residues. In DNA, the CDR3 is TGCGCCAGCAGTCCCTGGACTGCCACCTACGAGCAGTACTTC. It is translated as CASSPWTATYEQYF.

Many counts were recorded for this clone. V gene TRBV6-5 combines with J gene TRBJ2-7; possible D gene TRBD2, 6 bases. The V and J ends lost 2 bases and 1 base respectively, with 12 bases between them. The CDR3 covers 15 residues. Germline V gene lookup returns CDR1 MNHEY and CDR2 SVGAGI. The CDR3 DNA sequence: TGTGCCAGCAGTTACGGACCCGGGACTTCCTACGAGCAGTACTTC. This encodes CASSYGPGTSYEQYF.

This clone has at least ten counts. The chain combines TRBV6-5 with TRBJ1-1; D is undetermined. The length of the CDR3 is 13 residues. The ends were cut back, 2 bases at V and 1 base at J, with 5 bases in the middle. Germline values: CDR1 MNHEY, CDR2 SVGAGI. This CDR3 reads CASSYIQNTEAFF. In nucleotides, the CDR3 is TGTGCCAGCAGTTACATTCAGAACACTGAAGCTTTCTTT.

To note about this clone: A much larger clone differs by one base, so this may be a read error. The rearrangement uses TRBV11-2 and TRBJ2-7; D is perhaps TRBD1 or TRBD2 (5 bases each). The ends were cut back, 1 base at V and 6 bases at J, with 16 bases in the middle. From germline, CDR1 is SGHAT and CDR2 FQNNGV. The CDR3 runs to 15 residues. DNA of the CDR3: TGTGCCAGCAGCTTAGGTCCGGGACCCAGTGGCGAGCAGTACTTC. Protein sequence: CASSLGPGPSGEQYF.